The clone carrying this T cell receptor (beta chain) was detected a few times. The antigen is unknown. Mouse names are used for the genes. The missing CDR3 end, 1 residue past where the read stops, is filled in from the germline J gene. This specimen belongs to a study of tissue T cells after allogeneic stem cell transplantation. Study-level points and caveats: Anatomically similar tissues had similar TCR repertoires within each patient. Motif-based clustering found tissue-specific repertoire signatures shared across patients, though few clones were shared. Tissue-detected TCR repertoire was only partly captured by blood and spleen T cells. Limitations included a small, clinically heterogeneous cohort and limited sampling depth.

The CDR3 sequence is 13 residues long. The V end was cut by 0 bases, the J end by 5 bases, with 6 bases between. The V gene's germline CDR1 is NNHDY and CDR2 SYVADS. This table comes from immunoSEQ multiplex PCR, and its TCRdb copy is limited to in-frame clones, with some not included. The data contain about 22,000 clones, 60% to 80% of them seen just once; the ten biggest clones take up 0.41%. The sequenced sample was blood. The gene calls are TRBV13-3 and TRBJ2-1; D remains ambiguous. The clonotype comes from a female BALB/c mouse in good health. The MHC haplotype of the strain is H2-d. The DNA read from the CDR3 is TGTGCCAGCAGTGATGGGACGGATGCTGAGCAGTTC. This encodes CASSDGTDAEQF. The CDR3 reads in full as CASSDGTDAEQFF.